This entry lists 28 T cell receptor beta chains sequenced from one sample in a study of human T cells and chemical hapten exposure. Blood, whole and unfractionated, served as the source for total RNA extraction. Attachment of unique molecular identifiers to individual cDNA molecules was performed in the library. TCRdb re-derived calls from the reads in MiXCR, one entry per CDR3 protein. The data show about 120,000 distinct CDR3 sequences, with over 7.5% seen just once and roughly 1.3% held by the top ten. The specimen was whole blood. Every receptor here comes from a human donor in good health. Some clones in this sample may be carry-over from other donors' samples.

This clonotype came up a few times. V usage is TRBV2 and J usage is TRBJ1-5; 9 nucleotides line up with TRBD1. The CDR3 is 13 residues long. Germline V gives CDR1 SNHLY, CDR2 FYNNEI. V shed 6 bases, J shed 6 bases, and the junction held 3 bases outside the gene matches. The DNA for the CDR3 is TGTGCCAGCAGGGGACAGGGAGTTCAGCCCCAGCATTTT. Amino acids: CASRGQGVQPQHF.

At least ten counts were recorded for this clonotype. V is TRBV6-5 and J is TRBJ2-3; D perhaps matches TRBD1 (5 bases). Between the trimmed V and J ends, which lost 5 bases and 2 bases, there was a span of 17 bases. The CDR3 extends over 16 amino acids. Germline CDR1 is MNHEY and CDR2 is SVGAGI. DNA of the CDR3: TGTGCCAGCAGTGATCAGGGAAGAACCTCCACAGATACGCAGTATTTT. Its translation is CASSDQGRTSTDTQYF.

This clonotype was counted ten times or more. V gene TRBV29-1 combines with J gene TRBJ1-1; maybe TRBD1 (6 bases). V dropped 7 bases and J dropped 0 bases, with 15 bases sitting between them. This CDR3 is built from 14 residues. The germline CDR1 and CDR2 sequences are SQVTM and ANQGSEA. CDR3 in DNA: TGCAGCGCCTCCCGGACAGCGTTGAACACTGAAGCTTTCTTT. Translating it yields CSASRTALNTEAFF.

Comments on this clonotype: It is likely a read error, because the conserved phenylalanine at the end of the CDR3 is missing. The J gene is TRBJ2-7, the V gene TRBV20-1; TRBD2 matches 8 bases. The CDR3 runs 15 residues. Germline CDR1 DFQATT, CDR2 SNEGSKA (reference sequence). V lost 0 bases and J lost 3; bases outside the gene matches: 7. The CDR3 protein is CSAREGREGYYEQYL. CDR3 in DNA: TGCAGTGCTAGAGAAGGTCGGGAGGGCTACTACGAGCAGTACCTC.

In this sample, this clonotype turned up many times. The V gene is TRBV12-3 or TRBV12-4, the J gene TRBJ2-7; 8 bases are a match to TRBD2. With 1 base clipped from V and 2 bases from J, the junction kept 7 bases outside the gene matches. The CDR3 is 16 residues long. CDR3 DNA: TGTGCCAGCAGTTTAGGTACTAGCGGACTCCCCTACGAGCAGTACTTC. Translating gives CASSLGTSGLPYEQYF.

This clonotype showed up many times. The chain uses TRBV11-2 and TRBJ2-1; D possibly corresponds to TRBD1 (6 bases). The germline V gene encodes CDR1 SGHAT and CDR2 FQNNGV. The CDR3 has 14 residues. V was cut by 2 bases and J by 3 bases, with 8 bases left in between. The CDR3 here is CASSLQGYYNEQFF. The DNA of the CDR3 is TGTGCCAGCAGCTTACAGGGGTACTACAATGAGCAGTTCTTC.

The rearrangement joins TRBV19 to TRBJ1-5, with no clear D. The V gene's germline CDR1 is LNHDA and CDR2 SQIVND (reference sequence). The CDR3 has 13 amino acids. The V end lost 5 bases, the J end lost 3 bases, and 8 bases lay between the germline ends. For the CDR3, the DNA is TGTGCCAGTAGTTCAAAACACAATCAGCCCCAGCATTTT. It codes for CASSSKHNQPQHF. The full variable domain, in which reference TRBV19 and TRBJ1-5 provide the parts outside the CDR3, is DGGITQSPKYLFRKEGQNVTLSCEQNLNHDAMYWYRQDPGQGLRLIYYSQIVNDFQKGDIAEGYSVSREKKESFPLTVTSAQKNPTAFYLCASSSKHNQPQHFGDGTRLSIL.

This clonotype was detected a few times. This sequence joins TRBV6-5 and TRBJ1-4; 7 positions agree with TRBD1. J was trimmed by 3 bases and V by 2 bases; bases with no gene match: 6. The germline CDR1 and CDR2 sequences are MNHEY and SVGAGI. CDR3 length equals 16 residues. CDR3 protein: CASSYVRDSANEKLFF. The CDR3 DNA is TGTGCCAGCAGTTACGTTCGGGACAGTGCTAATGAAAAACTGTTTTTT.

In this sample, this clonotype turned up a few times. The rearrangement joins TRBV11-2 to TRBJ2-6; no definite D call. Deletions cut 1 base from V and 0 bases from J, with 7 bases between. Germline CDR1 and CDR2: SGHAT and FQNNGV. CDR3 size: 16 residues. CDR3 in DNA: TGTGCCAGCAGCTTAGGCAGTTTCTCTGGGGCCAACGTCCTGACTTTC. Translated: CASSLGSFSGANVLTF.

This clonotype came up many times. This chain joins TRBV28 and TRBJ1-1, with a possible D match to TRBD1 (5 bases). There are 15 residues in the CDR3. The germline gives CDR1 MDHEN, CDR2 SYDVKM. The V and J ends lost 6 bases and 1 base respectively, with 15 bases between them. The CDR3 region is CASRPTGRGNTEAFF. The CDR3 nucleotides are TGTGCCAGCAGGCCTACGGGGCGCGGGAACACTGAAGCTTTCTTT.

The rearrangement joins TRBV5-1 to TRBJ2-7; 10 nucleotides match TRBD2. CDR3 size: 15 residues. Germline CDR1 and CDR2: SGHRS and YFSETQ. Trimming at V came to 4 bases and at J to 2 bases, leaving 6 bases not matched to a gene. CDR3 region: CASSPLAGATYEQYF. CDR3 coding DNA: TGCGCCAGCAGCCCTCTAGCGGGGGCCACCTACGAGCAGTACTTC.

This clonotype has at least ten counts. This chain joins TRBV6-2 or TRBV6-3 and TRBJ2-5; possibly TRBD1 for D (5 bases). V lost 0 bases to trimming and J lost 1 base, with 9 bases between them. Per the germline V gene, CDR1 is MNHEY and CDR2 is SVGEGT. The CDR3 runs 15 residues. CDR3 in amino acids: CASSYSTAFQETQYF. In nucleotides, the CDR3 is TGTGCCAGCAGTTACTCGACAGCCTTCCAAGAGACCCAGTACTTC.

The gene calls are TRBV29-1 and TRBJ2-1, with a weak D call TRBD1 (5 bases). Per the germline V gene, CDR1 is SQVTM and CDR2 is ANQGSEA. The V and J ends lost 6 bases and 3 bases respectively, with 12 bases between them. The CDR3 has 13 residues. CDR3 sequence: CSVGPANYNEQFF. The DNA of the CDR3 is TGCAGCGTGGGGCCAGCGAACTACAATGAGCAGTTCTTC.

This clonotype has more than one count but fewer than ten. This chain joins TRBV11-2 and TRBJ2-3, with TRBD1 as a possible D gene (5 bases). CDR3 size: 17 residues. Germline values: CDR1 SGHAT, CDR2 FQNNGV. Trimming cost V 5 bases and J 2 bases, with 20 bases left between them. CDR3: CASSTDRSLPITDTQYF. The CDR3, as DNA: TGTGCCAGCAGCACCGACAGAAGCTTACCGATCACAGATACGCAGTATTTT.

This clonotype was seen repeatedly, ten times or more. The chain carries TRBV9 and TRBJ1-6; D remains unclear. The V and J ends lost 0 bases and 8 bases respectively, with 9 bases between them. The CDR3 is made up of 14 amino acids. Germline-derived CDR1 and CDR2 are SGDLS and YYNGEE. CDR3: CASSVEIQYSPLHF. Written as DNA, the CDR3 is TGTGCCAGCAGCGTAGAGATCCAGTATTCACCCCTCCACTTT.

The CDR3 is CASSVVHANTGELFF. The CDR3 DNA reads as TGTGCCAGCAGCGTAGTTCACGCGAACACCGGGGAGCTGTTTTTT. The chain uses TRBV9 and TRBJ2-2; D gene unclear. Trimming pared 0 bases from V and 0 bases from J, leaving 6 bases between. The CDR3 extends over 15 amino acids. Per germline, CDR1 SGDLS and CDR2 YYNGEE.

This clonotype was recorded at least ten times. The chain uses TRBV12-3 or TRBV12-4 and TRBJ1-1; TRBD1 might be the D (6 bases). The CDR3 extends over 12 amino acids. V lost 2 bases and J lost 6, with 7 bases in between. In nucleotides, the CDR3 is TGTGCCAGCAGTTTACCAGGGGCTGAAGCTTTCTTT. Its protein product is CASSLPGAEAFF.

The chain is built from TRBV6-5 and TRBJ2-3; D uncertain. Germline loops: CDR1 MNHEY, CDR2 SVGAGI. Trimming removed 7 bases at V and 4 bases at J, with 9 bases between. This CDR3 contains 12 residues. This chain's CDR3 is CASIDPSDTQYF. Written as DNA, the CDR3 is TGTGCCAGCATCGACCCGTCAGATACGCAGTATTTT.

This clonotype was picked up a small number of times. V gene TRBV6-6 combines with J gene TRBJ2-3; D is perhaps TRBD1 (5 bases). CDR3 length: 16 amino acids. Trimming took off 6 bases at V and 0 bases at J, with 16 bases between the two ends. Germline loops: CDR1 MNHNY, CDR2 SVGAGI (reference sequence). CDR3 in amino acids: CASRGLRGSSTDTQYF. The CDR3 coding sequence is TGTGCCAGCAGGGGCCTAAGGGGCTCTAGCACAGATACGCAGTATTTT.

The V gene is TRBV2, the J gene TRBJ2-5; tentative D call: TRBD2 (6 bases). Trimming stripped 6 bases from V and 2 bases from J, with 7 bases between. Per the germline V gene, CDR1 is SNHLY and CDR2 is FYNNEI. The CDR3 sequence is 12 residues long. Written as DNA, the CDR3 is TGTGCCAGCAGGGGACTTCAAGAGACCCAGTACTTC. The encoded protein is CASRGLQETQYF.

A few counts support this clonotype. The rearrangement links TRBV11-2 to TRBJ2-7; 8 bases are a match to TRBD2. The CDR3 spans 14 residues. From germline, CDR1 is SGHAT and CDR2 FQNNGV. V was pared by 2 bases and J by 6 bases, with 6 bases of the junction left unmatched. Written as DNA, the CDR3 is TGTGCCAGCAGCTTACCCGGACTAGCAAGCGAGCAGTACTTC. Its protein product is CASSLPGLASEQYF.

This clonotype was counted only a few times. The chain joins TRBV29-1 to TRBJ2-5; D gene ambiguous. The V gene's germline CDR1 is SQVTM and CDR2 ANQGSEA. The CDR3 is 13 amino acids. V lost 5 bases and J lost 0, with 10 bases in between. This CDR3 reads CSVLGPYQETQYF. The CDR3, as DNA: TGCAGCGTTCTCGGGCCGTACCAAGAGACCCAGTACTTC.

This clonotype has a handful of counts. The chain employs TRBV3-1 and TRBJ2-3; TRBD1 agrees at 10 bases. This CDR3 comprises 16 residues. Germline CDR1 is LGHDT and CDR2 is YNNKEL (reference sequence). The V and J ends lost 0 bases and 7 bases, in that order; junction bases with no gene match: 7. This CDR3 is CASSQDSGTGANTQYF. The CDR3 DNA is TGTGCCAGCAGCCAAGACTCGGGGACAGGGGCGAATACGCAGTATTTT.

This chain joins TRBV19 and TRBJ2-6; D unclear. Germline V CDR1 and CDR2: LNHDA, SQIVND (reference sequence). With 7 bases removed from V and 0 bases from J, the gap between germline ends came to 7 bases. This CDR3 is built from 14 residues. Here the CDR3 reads CASTMDSGANVLTF. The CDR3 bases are TGTGCCAGTACCATGGACTCTGGGGCCAACGTCCTGACTTTC.

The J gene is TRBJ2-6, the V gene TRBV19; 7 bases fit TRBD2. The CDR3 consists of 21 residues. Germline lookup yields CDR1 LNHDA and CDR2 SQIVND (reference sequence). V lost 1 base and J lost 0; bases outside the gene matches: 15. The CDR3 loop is CASSIVGWVREGPSGANVLTF. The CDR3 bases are TGTGCCAGTAGTATAGTGGGGTGGGTCAGGGAGGGGCCCTCTGGGGCCAACGTCCTGACTTTC.

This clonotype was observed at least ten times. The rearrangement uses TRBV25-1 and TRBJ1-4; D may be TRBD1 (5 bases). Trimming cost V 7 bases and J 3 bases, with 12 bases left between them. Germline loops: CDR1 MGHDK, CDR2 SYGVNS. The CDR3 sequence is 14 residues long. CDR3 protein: CASTLRGSNEKLFF. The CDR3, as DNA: TGTGCCAGCACCTTGAGGGGTTCTAATGAAAAACTGTTTTTT.

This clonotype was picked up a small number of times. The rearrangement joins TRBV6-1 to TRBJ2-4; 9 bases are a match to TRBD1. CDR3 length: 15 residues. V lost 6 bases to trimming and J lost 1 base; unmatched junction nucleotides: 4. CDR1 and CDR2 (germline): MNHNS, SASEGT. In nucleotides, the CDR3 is TGTGCCAGCAGGGGACAGGGTCGGGCCAAAAACATTCAGTACTTC. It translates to CASRGQGRAKNIQYF.

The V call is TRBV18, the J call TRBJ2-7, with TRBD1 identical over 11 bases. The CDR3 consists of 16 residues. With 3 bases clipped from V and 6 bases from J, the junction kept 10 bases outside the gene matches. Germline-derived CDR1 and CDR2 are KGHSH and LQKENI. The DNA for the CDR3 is TGTGCCAGCTCACCTAATCGGGACAGGGGGATAGGCGAGCAGTACTTC. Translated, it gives CASSPNRDRGIGEQYF.